The clone carrying this TCR beta chain was observed many times. The V gene's germline CDR1 is SGHAT and CDR2 FQDESV (reference sequence). The CDR3 extends over 13 amino acids. The V end lost 6 bases, the J end lost 7 bases, and 13 bases lay between the germline ends. MiXCR was run by TCRdb on the 5' RACE reads, yielding one entry per CDR3 protein. The data show around 400,000 distinct CDR3 sequences, with 24% seen just once and about 10% held by the top ten. The sample belongs to a study of T-cell memory formation after mild COVID-19. The source of this sequence is an adult woman who had mild COVID-19 (a few samples of this study predate the infection). Cell type and time point are not known. The specimen sequenced was PBMCs or a T cell subset sorted from them (not recorded which). V gene TRBV11-1 combines with J gene TRBJ2-1, with a tentative D call TRBD2 (5 bases). CDR3 sequence (DNA): TGTGCCAGCAGTTCCGGACCGGGAAATGAGCAGTTCTTC. This codes for CASSSGPGNEQFF.